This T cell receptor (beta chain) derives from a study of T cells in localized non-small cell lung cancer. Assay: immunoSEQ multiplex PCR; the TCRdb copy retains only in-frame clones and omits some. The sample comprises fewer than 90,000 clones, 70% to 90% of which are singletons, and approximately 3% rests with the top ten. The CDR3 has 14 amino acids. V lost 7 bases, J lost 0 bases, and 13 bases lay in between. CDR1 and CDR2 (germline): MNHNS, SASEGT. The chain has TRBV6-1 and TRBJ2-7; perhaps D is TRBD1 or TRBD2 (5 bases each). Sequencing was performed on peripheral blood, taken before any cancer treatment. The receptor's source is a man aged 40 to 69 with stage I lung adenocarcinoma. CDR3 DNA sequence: TGTGCCAGCACCGGGACCCTACTCTCCTACGAGCAGTACTTC. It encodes CASTGTLLSYEQYF.